These 27 T cell receptor beta chains came from one sample sequenced in a study of low-dose radiotherapy and immunotherapy resistance in tumors. TRAV- and TRBV-specific primers primed first-strand cDNA, covering alpha and beta chains. With a constant-region primer and a V-primer adapter, TCRs were subjected to 20 to 25 PCR cycles of amplification. TCRdb reanalysed the reads using MiXCR and keeps one entry per CDR3 protein. This sample has approximately 89,000 distinct CDR3 sequences, with approximately 17% found just once. This sample's time point: before trial treatment. The specimen comprised PBMCs, sampled before treatment. The receptors derive from a male donor with prostate cancer.

This clonotype occurred many times. This rearrangement joins TRBV20-1 to TRBJ2-7, with D perhaps given as TRBD1 or TRBD2 (6 bases each). V lost 1 base to trimming and J lost 4 bases, with 14 bases between them. Per the germline V gene, CDR1 is DFQATT and CDR2 is SNEGSKA (reference sequence). This CDR3 is built from 14 residues. CDR3 amino acids: CSARGVAGTYEQYF. DNA for the CDR3: TGCAGTGCTAGAGGAGTGGCGGGGACATACGAGCAGTACTTC.

V and J are TRBV12-3 or TRBV12-4 and TRBJ2-7, with D perhaps being TRBD1 or TRBD2 (5 bases each). CDR3 length: 14 residues. Trimming cost V 2 bases and J 4 bases, with 12 bases left between them. The CDR3 loop is CASSLRGTNYEQYF. The CDR3 bases are TGTGCCAGCAGTTTAAGAGGGACCAATTACGAGCAGTACTTC.

This clonotype was counted ten times or more. V gene TRBV2 combines with J gene TRBJ1-1; 7 bases map to TRBD1. The V and J ends lost 4 bases and 7 bases, in that order; junction bases with no gene match: 6. Germline assignment: CDR1 SNHLY and CDR2 FYNNEI. The CDR3 contains 13 residues. The CDR3 nucleotides are TGTGCCAGCAGTGGACAGGGAGAAGGTGAAGCTTTCTTT. Translated: CASSGQGEGEAFF.

The chain recombines TRBV9 with TRBJ2-1, with 14 bases matching TRBD2. V shed 2 bases, J shed 7 bases, and the junction held 2 bases outside the gene matches. The CDR3 runs to 15 residues. The germline CDR1 and CDR2 sequences are SGDLS and YYNGEE. The CDR3 loop reads CASSVTSGRGNEQFF. In DNA form, the CDR3 reads TGTGCCAGCAGCGTGACTAGCGGGAGGGGGAATGAGCAGTTCTTC. Variable domain in full (rest from reference TRBV9 and TRBJ2-1): DSGVTQTPKHLITATGQRVTLRCSPRSGDLSVYWYQQSLDQGLQFLIQYYNGEERAKGNILERFSAQQFPDLHSELNLSSLELGDSALYFCASSVTSGRGNEQFFGPGTRLTVL.

This clonotype was seen at least ten times. V usage is TRBV20-1 and J usage is TRBJ2-5; D is unresolved. The CDR3 totals 13 residues. The V end was cut by 0 bases, the J end by 4 bases, with 9 bases between. Germline CDR1 DFQATT, CDR2 SNEGSKA (reference sequence). CDR3 sequence (DNA): TGCAGTGCTAGAGATGGGGTTTCAGAGACCCAGTACTTC. Amino acids: CSARDGVSETQYF.

This clonotype showed up many times. The V and J genes are TRBV6-6 and TRBJ2-1, with TRBD2 identical over 11 bases. The CDR3 is 15 residues long. Germline V lookup: CDR1 MNHNY, CDR2 SVGAGI (reference sequence). The V gene end was trimmed by 6 bases and the J gene end by 3 bases; junction bases not matched to a gene: 4. The CDR3 DNA reads as TGTGCCAGCAGCGTGGGACTAGCGGTCTACAATGAGCAGTTCTTC. Translation gives CASSVGLAVYNEQFF.

The chain uses TRBV20-1 and TRBJ1-1, with D tentatively TRBD1 (6 bases). Germline lookup yields CDR1 DFQATT and CDR2 SNEGSKA (reference sequence). The CDR3 consists of 13 residues. The V end was cut by 6 bases, the J end by 5 bases, with 16 bases between. The CDR3 protein is CSANKQGLTEAFF. The DNA for the CDR3 is TGCAGTGCGAATAAACAGGGCCTAACTGAAGCTTTCTTT.

This clonotype has only a few counts. V gene TRBV27 combines with J gene TRBJ1-1; TRBD1 might be the D (5 bases). Germline CDR1 and CDR2: MNHEY and SMNVEV (reference sequence). Trimming cost V 4 bases and J 3 bases, with 12 bases left between them. This CDR3 is built from 14 residues. Here the CDR3 reads CASSSADTYTEAFF. The CDR3 region has the DNA TGTGCCAGCAGTTCCGCGGACACATACACTGAAGCTTTCTTT.

This clonotype was found many times. This chain connects TRBV6-2 or TRBV6-3 to TRBJ2-7, with D unclear. The CDR3 covers 14 residues. The germline CDR1 and CDR2 sequences are MNHEY and SVGEGT. The ends were cut back, 6 bases at V and 6 bases at J, with 18 bases in the middle. CDR3: CASRNPGRAGEQYF. CDR3 sequence (DNA): TGTGCCAGCAGAAACCCCGGCCGGGCCGGCGAGCAGTACTTC.

Ten or more counts support this clonotype. V gene TRBV7-8 combines with J gene TRBJ1-5; D not certain. The germline gives CDR1 SGHVS, CDR2 FQNEAQ. Between the trimmed V and J ends, which lost 1 base and 0 bases, there was a span of 10 bases. The CDR3 loop spans 16 amino acids. The DNA of the CDR3 is TGTGCCAGCAGCTTAGGTCGGAGATATAGCAATCAGCCCCAGCATTTT. Its protein is CASSLGRRYSNQPQHF.

In its sample, this clonotype was seen many times. The V and J genes are TRBV5-1 and TRBJ2-1; 11 bases align to TRBD2. V lost 2 bases and J lost 7; bases outside the gene matches: 5. The CDR3 is made up of 15 amino acids. Germline V gene lookup returns CDR1 SGHRS and CDR2 YFSETQ. CDR3 in amino acids: CASSLTSGSGNEQFF. The CDR3 DNA is TGCGCCAGCAGCTTAACTAGCGGGAGTGGGAATGAGCAGTTCTTC. Full variable domain (rest looked up from reference TRBV5-1 and TRBJ2-1): KAGVTQTPRYLIKTRGQQVTLSCSPISGHRSVSWYQQTPGQGLQFLFEYFSETQRNKGNFPGRFSGRQFSNSRSEMNVSTLELGDSALYLCASSLTSGSGNEQFFGPGTRLTVL.

This clonotype showed up many times. The chain employs TRBV9 and TRBJ2-7, with D possibly TRBD2 on 5 matching bases. The CDR3 length is 12 residues. Germline V lookup: CDR1 SGDLS, CDR2 YYNGEE. V was shortened by 4 bases and J by 4 bases, with 9 bases between the two germline ends. The CDR3 DNA reads as TGTGCCAGCAGCCCCACGGGATACGAGCAGTACTTC. This encodes CASSPTGYEQYF.

This clonotype was seen at least ten times. The gene calls are TRBV7-8 and TRBJ1-2, with a possible D match to TRBD1 (5 bases). Germline V gene data show CDR1 as SGHVS and CDR2 as FQNEAQ. The CDR3 is 14 amino acids. Trimming took 1 base from V and 4 from J, leaving 10 bases between them. The CDR3 protein is CASSLDGGPYGYTF. The CDR3 bases are TGTGCCAGCAGCTTAGACGGGGGTCCCTATGGCTACACCTTC. The full variable domain, with the rest looked up from reference TRBV7-8 and TRBJ1-2, is GAGVSQSPRYKVAKRGQDVALRCDPISGHVSLFWYQQALGQGPEFLTYFQNEAQLDKSGLPSDRFFAERPEGSVSTLKIQRTQQEDSAVYLCASSLDGGPYGYTFGSGTRLTVV.

Many counts were recorded for this clonotype. The chain couples TRBV6-2 or TRBV6-3 to TRBJ2-3; 8 bases match TRBD1. V dropped 6 bases and J dropped 4; count of bases not matched to a gene: 12. Per germline, CDR1 MNHEY and CDR2 SVGEGT. The CDR3 length is 16 residues. The CDR3 DNA reads as TGTGCCAGCAGCTCCCGGGCAGGGGGCATCGCAGATACGCAGTATTTT. As protein: CASSSRAGGIADTQYF.

Note on this clonotype: This likely comes from a read error, as the CDR3 has no conserved phenylalanine or tryptophan at its end. The rearrangement links TRBV6-2 or TRBV6-3 to TRBJ2-2, with TRBD1 matching over 9 bases. Germline V CDR1 and CDR2: MNHEY, SVGEGT. The ends lost 6 bases at V and 4 bases at J; junction bases unmatched: 6. This CDR3 is 15 amino acids long. The CDR3 bases are TGTGCCAGCAGCCGGACAGGGGCGAGCACCGGGGAGCTGTTTTAT. It specifies CASSRTGASTGELFY.

V gene TRBV27 combines with J gene TRBJ2-5; D assignment may be TRBD1 or TRBD2 (5 bases each). The CDR3 length is 16 residues. Deletions cut 7 bases from V and 0 bases from J, with 18 bases between. CDR1 and CDR2 from the germline V gene are MNHEY and SMNVEV (reference sequence). The CDR3 loop is CASNTGTRAYQETQYF. DNA for the CDR3: TGTGCCAGCAACACCGGGACCCGAGCGTACCAAGAGACCCAGTACTTC.

This clonotype was picked up a small number of times. The genes are TRBV19 and TRBJ1-5; 8 nucleotides align to TRBD1. V trimming: 7 bases; J trimming: 6 bases; junction bases outside the gene matches: 2. Germline V CDR1 and CDR2: LNHDA, SQIVND (reference sequence). The CDR3 contains 12 residues. The CDR3 here is CASTGGSQPQHF. Written as DNA, the CDR3 is TGTGCCAGTACAGGGGGCAGTCAGCCCCAGCATTTT.

This sequence joins TRBV5-6 and TRBJ2-7, with 9 bases matching TRBD2. The germline V gene encodes CDR1 SGHDT and CDR2 YYEEEE. The CDR3 loop spans 14 amino acids. After removal of 2 bases from V and 2 bases from J, the junction contained 2 bases not matched to a gene. CDR3 coding DNA: TGTGCCAGCAGCTTCCGCGGGGGGGCCTACGAGCAGTACTTC. Its translation is CASSFRGGAYEQYF.

Concerning this clonotype: A read error is likely here: a far larger clone is one base away. The CDR3 reads CASSLDAGTGVYDEQYF. In nucleotides, the CDR3 is TGTGCCAGCAGCTTAGACGCCGGGACAGGGGTATATGATGAGCAGTACTTC. The V and J genes are TRBV7-8 and TRBJ2-7; 10 bases align to TRBD1. The CDR3 contains 17 residues. CDR1 is SGHVS, CDR2 FQNEAQ, per germline. V lost 1 base, J lost 7 bases, and 13 bases stayed unmatched.

This clonotype was recorded at least ten times. The chain employs TRBV6-1 and TRBJ2-7; TRBD2 matches at 7 bases. V lost 2 bases and J lost 2; bases outside the gene matches: 3. This CDR3 comprises 14 residues. Germline CDR1 MNHNS, CDR2 SASEGT. The DNA for the CDR3 is TGTGCCAGCAGTGAATGGGCGGGAGCCTACGAGCAGTACTTC. Translated: CASSEWAGAYEQYF.

In this sample, this clonotype turned up many times. The chain combines TRBV7-9 with TRBJ2-1, with D tentatively TRBD1 or TRBD2 (5 bases each). The germline CDR1 and CDR2 sequences are SEHNR and FQNEAQ (reference sequence). This CDR3 spans 14 amino acids. Trimming shortened V by 2 bases and J by 6 bases, and 11 bases separated the two germline ends. The CDR3 is CASSLRSGPNEQFF. DNA for the CDR3: TGTGCCAGCAGCTTAAGGTCGGGGCCCAATGAGCAGTTCTTC.

This clonotype appeared once. V is TRBV11-2 and J is TRBJ2-1, with TRBD1 matching 10 bases. Germline V lookup: CDR1 SGHAT, CDR2 FQNNGV. The CDR3 sequence is 12 residues long. The V and J ends lost 2 bases and 12 bases, in that order; junction bases with no gene match: 1. The CDR3 here is CASSLWDRGQFF. For the CDR3, the DNA is TGTGCCAGCAGCTTATGGGACAGGGGGCAGTTCTTC. The full variable domain, completed using reference TRBV11-2 and TRBJ2-1, is EAGVAQSPRYKIIEKRQSVAFWCNPISGHATLYWYQQILGQGPKLLIQFQNNGVVDDSQLPKDRFSAERLKGVDSTLKIQPAKLEDSAVYLCASSLWDRGQFFGPGTRLTVL.

This clonotype was seen ten or more times. The chain carries TRBV4-1 and TRBJ2-7; D is perhaps TRBD1 or TRBD2 (5 bases each). Germline V gene data show CDR1 as MGHRA and CDR2 as YSYEKL. Trimming took off 6 bases at V and 5 bases at J, with 17 bases between the two ends. This CDR3 is built from 14 residues. The chain's CDR3 is CASRTYAGSDEQYF. The DNA for the CDR3 is TGCGCCAGCAGAACCTACGCAGGGAGTGACGAGCAGTACTTC.

Many counts were recorded for this clonotype. The V call is TRBV20-1, the J call TRBJ2-1; D unclear. This CDR3 contains 10 residues. V was clipped by 6 bases and J by 5 bases, with 5 bases between them. Per germline, CDR1 DFQATT and CDR2 SNEGSKA (reference sequence). This CDR3 is CSAQDNEQFF. Written as DNA, the CDR3 is TGCAGTGCCCAGGACAATGAGCAGTTCTTC.

This clonotype was observed a handful of times. The genes are TRBV7-3 and TRBJ2-1; 10 nucleotides line up with TRBD2. V trimming: 5 bases; J trimming: 3 bases; junction bases outside the gene matches: 7. Germline assignment: CDR1 SGHTA and CDR2 FQGTGA. The CDR3 contains 16 residues. The CDR3 region is CASSLSGTSVYNEQFF. The CDR3 nucleotides are TGTGCCAGCAGCCTCTCCGGGACTAGCGTCTACAATGAGCAGTTCTTC.

About this clonotype itself: A far larger clone is a single base away, which makes a read error likely. This chain joins TRBV12-3 or TRBV12-4 and TRBJ2-1, with TRBD1 matching over 7 bases. The CDR3 runs to 12 residues. V lost 5 bases to trimming and J lost 10 bases; unmatched junction nucleotides: 5. The CDR3 region is CASSLTGREQFF. Here the CDR3 DNA reads TGTGCCAGCAGTCTGACAGGGCGCGAGCAGTTCTTC.

The chain links TRBV20-1 to TRBJ2-3; 11 nucleotides match TRBD2. Germline values: CDR1 DFQATT, CDR2 SNEGSKA (reference sequence). The junction had 13 bases not matched to a gene; V was cut back by 0 bases and J by 2 bases. The CDR3 covers 19 residues. The CDR3 DNA reads TGCAGTGCTAGAGATTGGCTAGCGGGGGGTCCTATAAACACAGATACGCAGTATTTT. Translating gives CSARDWLAGGPINTDTQYF.